Many counts were recorded for the clone carrying this T cell receptor beta chain. This record comes from a study of regulatory T cells in long-lasting Graves disease. According to the study, TCR beta libraries were built with iRepertoire HTBI primers and CDR3-region Arm-PCR. TCRdb reprocessed the multiplex PCR reads with MiXCR, giving one entry per CDR3 protein. Of nearly 350,000 distinct CDR3 sequences listed, around a fifth are singletons. The V gene's germline CDR1 is PRHDT and CDR2 FYEKMQ (reference sequence). The CDR3 runs 17 residues. V was pared by 2 bases and J by 3 bases, with 7 bases of the junction left unmatched. Time point reported: persistent/refractory GD, antithyroid drugs over 5 years with positive TRAb. RNA extracted from PBMCs served as the sequencing template.

This chain joins TRBV13 and TRBJ2-7, with 13 bases aligning to TRBD2. This TCR derives from a female donor with Graves disease. The sample here was peripheral blood mononuclear cells (PBMCs), taken when the disease was refractory, from a patient treated with antithyroid drugs. The CDR3 DNA sequence: TGTGCCAGCAGCTTACTAGGACTAGCGGGGGCGAACTACGAGCAGTACTTC. It codes for CASSLLGLAGANYEQYF.